This T cell receptor beta chain was retrieved from a study of blood T cell repertoires in COVID-19. There are 15 residues in the CDR3. With 2 bases clipped from V and 2 bases from J, the junction kept 1 base outside the gene matches. Germline CDR1 and CDR2: SGHTA and FQGNSA. Produced via immunoSEQ multiplex PCR; TCRdb's table is partial and in-frame only. The sample holds about 320,000 clones, around 85% seen once. Clinical histories supplied by participants themselves formed the basis of cohort assignment. Sequenced sample: PBMCs or T cells enriched from blood (not recorded which). The chain recombines TRBV7-2 with TRBJ1-3; 9 nucleotides align to TRBD1. The receptor comes from a woman younger than 45 who had been exposed to COVID-19. The CDR3 DNA follows: TGTGCCAGCAGCTTAAGACAGGGGGCTGGAAACACCATATATTTT. This codes for CASSLRQGAGNTIYF.